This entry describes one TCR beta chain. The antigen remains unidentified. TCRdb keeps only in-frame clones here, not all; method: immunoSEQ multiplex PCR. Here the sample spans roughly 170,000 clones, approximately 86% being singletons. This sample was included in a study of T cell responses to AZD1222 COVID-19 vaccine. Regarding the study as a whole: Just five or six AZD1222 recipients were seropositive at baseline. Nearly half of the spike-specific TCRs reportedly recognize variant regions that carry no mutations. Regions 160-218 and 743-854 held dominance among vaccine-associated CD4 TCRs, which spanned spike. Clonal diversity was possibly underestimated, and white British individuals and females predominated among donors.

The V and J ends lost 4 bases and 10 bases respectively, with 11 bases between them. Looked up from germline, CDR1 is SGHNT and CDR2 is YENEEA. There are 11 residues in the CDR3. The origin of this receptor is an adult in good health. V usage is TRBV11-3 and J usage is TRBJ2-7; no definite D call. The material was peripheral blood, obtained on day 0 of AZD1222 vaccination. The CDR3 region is CASSSDGNQYF. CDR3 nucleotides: TGTGCCAGCAGCTCGGATGGGAACCAGTACTTC.